This T cell receptor beta chain came from a study of blood T cell repertoires in COVID-19. Study background: PBMCs, B-cell-depleted T cells, or T cells were the source of the cDNA or gDNA that made up the material.

The V segment lost 6 bases and the J segment 4 bases; nucleotides outside the gene matches: 4. This CDR3 contains 15 residues. Germline CDR1 is SGHVS and CDR2 is FNYEAQ. Profiled with immunoSEQ multiplex PCR; TCRdb holds only in-frame clones, not every one. The data hold roughly 13,000 clones, with approximately 90% observed a single time. V is TRBV7-6 and J is TRBJ2-2, with TRBD1 matching over 11 bases. Input material: peripheral blood. This TCR was recovered from a human donor in a cohort sampled during active COVID-19. CDR3 bases: TGTGCCAGCAGTCCCGGGACAGGGGGCACCGGGGAGCTGTTTTTT. Translation: CASSPGTGGTGELFF.